The 8 T cell receptor beta chains listed next were all sequenced from one sample in a study of Ad26.COV2.S vaccination and SARS-CoV-2 variants (dated by TCRdb to 2020 to 2023). Libraries were prepared through the immunoSEQ multiplex PCR assay. This immuneACCESS table, as held by TCRdb, lists in-frame sequences with V and J called but not all clones. Of the missing ones, under half trace to an unresolved V gene in checked studies; the others have no known cause. The sample table holds 450,000 to 550,000 clones, of which approximately 89% were seen once. Together, the top ten hold approximately 2.5% of the sample. Taken with the paper, the label for treatment or condition translates to: 15 to 20 received Ad26.COV2.S at low or high dose, single or two shots; 5 received placebo; per-sample allocation not given. Repertoires of vaccine and placebo recipients were sequenced from samples taken on day 63 after the first injection.

The material was peripheral blood, obtained in a trial of Ad26.COV2.S vaccine versus placebo. The receptors were gathered from a person between 18 and 60 years old who received the Ad26.COV2.S COVID-19 vaccine or a placebo.

In DNA, the CDR3 is TGCAGCGTTGAGGTAAACTACGAGCAGTACGTC. Its protein product is CSVEVNYEQYV. J is TRBJ2-7 and V is TRBV29-1; the D is unclear. There are 11 residues in the CDR3. V gave up 3 bases and J gave up 3 bases, with 6 bases separating them. CDR1 and CDR2 (germline): SQVTM, ANQGSEA.

This sequence joins TRBV6-1 and TRBJ2-2; D possibly corresponds to TRBD2 (5 bases). Trimming pared 4 bases from V and 0 bases from J, leaving 12 bases between. CDR1 and CDR2 (germline): MNHNS, SASEGT. This CDR3 is 16 amino acids long. The CDR3 spells CASSVGLIANTGELFF. CDR3 in DNA: TGTGCCAGCAGTGTCGGACTGATCGCGAACACCGGGGAGCTGTTTTTT.

The chain employs TRBV11-1 and TRBJ2-7, with TRBD1 matching over 9 bases. CDR3 length equals 13 residues. Unmatched junction bases numbered 2, after V lost 5 bases and J lost 3 bases. Germline V gene sequence: CDR1 SGHAT, CDR2 FQDESV (reference sequence). CDR3: CASSRDRDYEQYF. The CDR3 DNA follows: TGTGCCAGCAGCCGGGACAGGGACTACGAGCAGTACTTC.

Only a few counts were recorded for this clone. The chain is built from TRBV9 and TRBJ1-6; 8 bases agree with TRBD1. CDR3 length equals 14 residues. V lost 3 bases to trimming and J lost 8 bases; unmatched junction nucleotides: 4. Per germline, CDR1 SGDLS and CDR2 YYNGEE. DNA of the CDR3: TGTGCCAGCAGCGCGACAGGGGTAGATTCACCCCTCCACTTT. It is translated as CASSATGVDSPLHF.

This chain links TRBV30 with TRBJ1-6, with D perhaps matching TRBD1 (6 bases). Trimming cost V 3 bases and J 9 bases, with 15 bases left between them. The germline gives CDR1 GTSNPN, CDR2 SVGIG (reference sequence). The CDR3 loop spans 14 amino acids. DNA of the CDR3: TGTGCCTGGAGGGGGGGCTGGGGGTTTTCACCCCTCCACTTT. This encodes CAWRGGWGFSPLHF.

The J gene is TRBJ2-1, the V gene TRBV4-1, with D uncertain. V was clipped by 4 bases and J by 4 bases, with 11 bases between them. This CDR3 comprises 14 residues. Germline loops: CDR1 MGHRA, CDR2 YSYEKL. CDR3 nucleotides: TGCGCCAGCAGCCCCAATCCGGAGTACAATGAGCAGTTCTTC. It translates to CASSPNPEYNEQFF.

This clone was found a few times. This rearrangement joins TRBV5-1 to TRBJ2-1, with 7 bases aligning to TRBD2. CDR1 and CDR2 from the germline V gene are SGHRS and YFSETQ. The CDR3 sequence is 15 residues long. Trimming at V came to 0 bases and at J to 3 bases, leaving 3 bases not matched to a gene. The CDR3 loop reads CASSLGGTNYNEQFF. Written as DNA, the CDR3 is TGCGCCAGCAGCTTGGGTGGGACTAACTACAATGAGCAGTTCTTC.

This clone was seen once. The chain employs TRBV9 and TRBJ1-3; D unresolved. The germline V gene has CDR1 SGDLS and CDR2 YYNGEE. This CDR3 comprises 16 residues. V lost 1 base, J lost 0 bases, and 11 bases lay in between. The CDR3 loop reads CASSVSQTYSGNTIYF. The CDR3 bases are TGTGCCAGCAGCGTATCGCAGACGTACTCTGGAAACACCATATATTTT.